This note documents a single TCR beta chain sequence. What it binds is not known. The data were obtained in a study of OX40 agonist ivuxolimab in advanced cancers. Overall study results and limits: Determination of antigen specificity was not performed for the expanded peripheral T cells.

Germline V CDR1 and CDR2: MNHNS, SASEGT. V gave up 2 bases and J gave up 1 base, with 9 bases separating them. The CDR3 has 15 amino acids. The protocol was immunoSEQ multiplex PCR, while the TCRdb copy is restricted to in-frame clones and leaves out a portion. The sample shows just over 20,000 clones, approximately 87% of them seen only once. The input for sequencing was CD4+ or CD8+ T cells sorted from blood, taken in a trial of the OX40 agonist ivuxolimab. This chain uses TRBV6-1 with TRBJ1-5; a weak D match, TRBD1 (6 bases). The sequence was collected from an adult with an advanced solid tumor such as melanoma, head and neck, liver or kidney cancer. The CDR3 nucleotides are TGTGCCAGCAGTGAAAGGGGGTGGAGCAATCAGCCCCAGCATTTT. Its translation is CASSERGWSNQPQHF.